The clone carrying this TCR beta chain was observed a handful of times. The antigen is unknown. The data originate from a study of T cells in Graves' hyperthyroidism and ophthalmopathy. Researchers amplified the TCR beta CDR3 regions from RNA transcripts. The HTBI primer set drove a first-round RT-PCR of the TCR CDR3. TCRdb re-called the multiplex PCR reads through MiXCR, storing one row per CDR3 protein. The sample records 460,000 or so distinct CDR3 sequences, around 14% being singletons. With V trimmed by 4 bases and J by 5 bases, 6 bases remained unmatched. In germline, CDR1 is MNHGY, CDR2 SVAAGI. CDR3 length: 15 residues. Patients aged 18 to 65 had newly diagnosed hyperthyroidism of under 2 months' duration. Diagnoses rested on clinical symptoms, serum thyroxine and TRAb, thyroid ultrasound and orbital computed tomography. The study's findings and limits: In validation, the model predicted ophthalmopathy. These predictions came a median roughly 6 months before onset. A model built on 13 V-J features separated ophthalmopathy from stable hyperthyroidism.

The sequenced sample consisted of blood. This chain connects TRBV6-9 to TRBJ2-2, with 8 nucleotides matching TRBD2. The source of this sequence is a woman younger than 30 with Graves' hyperthyroidism. This CDR3 reads CASSLGTSGTGELFF. In DNA, the CDR3 is TGTGCCAGCAGTTTGGGGACTAGTGGGACCGGGGAGCTGTTTTTT.